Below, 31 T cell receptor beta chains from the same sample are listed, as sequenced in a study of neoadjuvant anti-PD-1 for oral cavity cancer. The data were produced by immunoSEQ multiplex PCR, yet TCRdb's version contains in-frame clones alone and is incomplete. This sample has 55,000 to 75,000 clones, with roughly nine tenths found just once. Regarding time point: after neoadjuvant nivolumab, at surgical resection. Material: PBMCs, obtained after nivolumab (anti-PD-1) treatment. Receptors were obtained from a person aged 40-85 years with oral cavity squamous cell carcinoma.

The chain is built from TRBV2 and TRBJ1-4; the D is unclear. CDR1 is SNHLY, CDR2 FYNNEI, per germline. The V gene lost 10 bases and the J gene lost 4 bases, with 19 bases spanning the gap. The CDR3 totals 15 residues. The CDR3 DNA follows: TGTGCCACCCGATTGGGGTGGCAATATAATGAAAAACTGTTTTTT. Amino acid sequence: CATRLGWQYNEKLFF.

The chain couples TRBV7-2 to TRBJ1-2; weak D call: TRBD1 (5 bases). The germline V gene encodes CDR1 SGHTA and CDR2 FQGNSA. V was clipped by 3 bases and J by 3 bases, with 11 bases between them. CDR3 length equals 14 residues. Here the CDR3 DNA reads TGTGCCAGCAGCTTCGACGGGACCTACTATGGCTACACCTTC. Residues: CASSFDGTYYGYTF.

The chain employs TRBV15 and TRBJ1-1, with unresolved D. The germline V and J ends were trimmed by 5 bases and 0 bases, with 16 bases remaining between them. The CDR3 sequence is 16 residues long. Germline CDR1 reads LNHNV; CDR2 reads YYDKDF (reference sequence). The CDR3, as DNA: TGTGCCACCAGCCTACTCGGTGTGCCCATGAACACTGAAGCTTTCTTT. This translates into CATSLLGVPMNTEAFF.

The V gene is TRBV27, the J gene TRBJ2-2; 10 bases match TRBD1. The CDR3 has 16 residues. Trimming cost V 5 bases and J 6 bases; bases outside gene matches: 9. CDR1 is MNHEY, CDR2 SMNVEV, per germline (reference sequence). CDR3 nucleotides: TGTGCCAGCAGTGCGGGGGGACAGGGGATGCCCGGGGAGCTGTTTTTT. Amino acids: CASSAGGQGMPGELFF.

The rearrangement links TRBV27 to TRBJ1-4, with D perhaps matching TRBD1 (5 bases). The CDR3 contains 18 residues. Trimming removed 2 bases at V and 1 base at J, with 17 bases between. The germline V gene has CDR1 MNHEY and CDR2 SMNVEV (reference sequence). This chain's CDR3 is CASSLNPTSGGTNEKLFF. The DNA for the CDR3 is TGTGCCAGCAGTTTAAATCCTACTAGTGGGGGAACTAATGAAAAACTGTTTTTT.

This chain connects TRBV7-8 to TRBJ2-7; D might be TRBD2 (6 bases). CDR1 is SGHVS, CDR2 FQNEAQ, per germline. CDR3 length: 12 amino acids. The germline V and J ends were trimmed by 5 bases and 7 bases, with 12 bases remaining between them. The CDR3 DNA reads TGTGCCAGCAGCCGGAGCGGGCGGGAGCAGTACTTC. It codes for CASSRSGREQYF.

The CDR3 nucleotides read TGTGCCAGCAGCCGCGGGACAGGGAACACCGGGGAGCTGTTTTTT. As protein: CASSRGTGNTGELFF. J is TRBJ2-2 and V is TRBV11-3; TRBD1 matches at 8 bases. CDR1 is SGHNT, CDR2 YENEEA, per germline. J was trimmed by 1 base and V by 5 bases; bases with no gene match: 3. This CDR3 has 15 amino acids.

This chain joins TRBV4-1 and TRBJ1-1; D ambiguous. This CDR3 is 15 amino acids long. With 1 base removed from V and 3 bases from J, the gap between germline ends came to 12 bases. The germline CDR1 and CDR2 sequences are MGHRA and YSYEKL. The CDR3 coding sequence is TGCGCCAGCAGCCAAGTCGGCAGGAAAGACACTGAAGCTTTCTTT. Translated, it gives CASSQVGRKDTEAFF.

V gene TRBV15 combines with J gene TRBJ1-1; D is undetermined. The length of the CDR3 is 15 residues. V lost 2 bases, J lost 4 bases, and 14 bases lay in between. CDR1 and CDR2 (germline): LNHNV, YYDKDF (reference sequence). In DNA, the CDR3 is TGTGCCACCAGCAGACTTCACGACATCCCCACTGAAGCTTTCTTT. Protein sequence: CATSRLHDIPTEAFF.

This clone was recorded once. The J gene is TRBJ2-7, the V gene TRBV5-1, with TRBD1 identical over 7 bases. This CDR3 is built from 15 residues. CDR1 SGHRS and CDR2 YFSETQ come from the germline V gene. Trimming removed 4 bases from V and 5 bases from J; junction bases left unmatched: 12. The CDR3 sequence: CASSRTGQTPHEQYF. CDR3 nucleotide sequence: TGCGCCAGCAGCCGGACGGGACAGACCCCCCACGAGCAGTACTTC.

Written as DNA, the CDR3 is TGTGCCAGCAGCTTAGGGCTAGTTTTGGACGAGCAGTACTTC. It yields the protein CASSLGLVLDEQYF. The chain joins TRBV7-2 to TRBJ2-7; no clear D. The CDR3 contains 14 residues. Between the trimmed V and J ends, which lost 1 base and 5 bases, there was a span of 12 bases. Per germline, CDR1 SGHTA and CDR2 FQGNSA.

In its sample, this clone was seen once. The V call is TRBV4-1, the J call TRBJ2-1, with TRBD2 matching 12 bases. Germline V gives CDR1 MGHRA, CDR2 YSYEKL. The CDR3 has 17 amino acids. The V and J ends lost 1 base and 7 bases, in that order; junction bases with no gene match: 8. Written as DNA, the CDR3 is TGCGCCAGCAGCCAAGTCGCCCTAGCGGGAGGGTATAATGAGCAGTTCTTC. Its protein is CASSQVALAGGYNEQFF.

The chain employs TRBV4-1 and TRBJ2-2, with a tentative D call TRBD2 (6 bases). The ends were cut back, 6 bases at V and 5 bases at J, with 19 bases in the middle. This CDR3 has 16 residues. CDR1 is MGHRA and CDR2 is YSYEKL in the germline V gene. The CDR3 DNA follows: TGCGCCAGCAGTCCGGTATACGGGGGAGAGACCGGGGAGCTGTTTTTT. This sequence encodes CASSPVYGGETGELFF.

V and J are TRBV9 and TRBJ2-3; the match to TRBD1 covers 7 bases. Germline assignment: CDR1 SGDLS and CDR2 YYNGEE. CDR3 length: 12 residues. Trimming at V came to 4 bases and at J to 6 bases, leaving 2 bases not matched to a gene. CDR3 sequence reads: CASSPGQDTQYF. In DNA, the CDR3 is TGTGCCAGCAGCCCGGGACAGGATACGCAGTATTTT.

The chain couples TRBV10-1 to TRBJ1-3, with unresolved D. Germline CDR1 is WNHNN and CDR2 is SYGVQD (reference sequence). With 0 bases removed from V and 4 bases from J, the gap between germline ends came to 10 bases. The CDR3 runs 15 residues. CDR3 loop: CASSESLGRGNTIYF. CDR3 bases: TGCGCCAGCAGTGAGTCTCTGGGGAGAGGAAACACCATATATTTT.

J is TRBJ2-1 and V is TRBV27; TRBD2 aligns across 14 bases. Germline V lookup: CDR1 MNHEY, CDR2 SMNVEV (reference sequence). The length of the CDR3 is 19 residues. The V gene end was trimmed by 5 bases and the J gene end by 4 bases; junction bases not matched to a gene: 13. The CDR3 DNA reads TGTGCCAGCAGTCTCAGACTAGCGGGAGGGTGGGGCCATTACAATGAGCAGTTCTTC. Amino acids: CASSLRLAGGWGHYNEQFF.

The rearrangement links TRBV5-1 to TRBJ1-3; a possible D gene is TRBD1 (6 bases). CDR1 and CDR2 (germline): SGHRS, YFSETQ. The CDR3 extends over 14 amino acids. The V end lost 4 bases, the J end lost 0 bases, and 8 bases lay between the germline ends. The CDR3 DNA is TGCGCCAGCAGCCGGGACAACTCTGGAAACACCATATATTTT. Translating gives CASSRDNSGNTIYF.

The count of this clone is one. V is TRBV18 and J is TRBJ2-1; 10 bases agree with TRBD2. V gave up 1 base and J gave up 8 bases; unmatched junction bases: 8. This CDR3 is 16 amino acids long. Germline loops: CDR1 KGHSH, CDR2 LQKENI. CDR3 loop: CASSPRSSGGLDEQFF. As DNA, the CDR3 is TGTGCCAGCTCACCACGGTCTAGCGGGGGTCTGGATGAGCAGTTCTTC.

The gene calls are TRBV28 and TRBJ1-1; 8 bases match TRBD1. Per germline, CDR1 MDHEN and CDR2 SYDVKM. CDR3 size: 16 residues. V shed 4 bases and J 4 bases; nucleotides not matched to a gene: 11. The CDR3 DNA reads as TGTGCCAGCAGTTCGACAGGGGAAGGTGTGGTCACTGAAGCTTTCTTT. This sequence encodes CASSSTGEGVVTEAFF.

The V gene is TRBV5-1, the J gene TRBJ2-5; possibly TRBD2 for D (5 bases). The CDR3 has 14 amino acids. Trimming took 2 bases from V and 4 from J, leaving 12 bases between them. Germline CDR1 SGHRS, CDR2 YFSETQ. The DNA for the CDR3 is TGCGCCAGCAGCTTCGGGGTTCTGGGAGAGACCCAGTACTTC. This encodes CASSFGVLGETQYF.

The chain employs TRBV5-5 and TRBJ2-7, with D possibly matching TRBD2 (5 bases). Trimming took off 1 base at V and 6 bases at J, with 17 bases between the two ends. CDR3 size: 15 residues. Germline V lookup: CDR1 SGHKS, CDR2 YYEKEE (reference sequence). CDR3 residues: CASSLPPGGQAEQYF. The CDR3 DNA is TGTGCCAGCAGCTTGCCCCCAGGCGGGCAGGCCGAGCAGTACTTC.

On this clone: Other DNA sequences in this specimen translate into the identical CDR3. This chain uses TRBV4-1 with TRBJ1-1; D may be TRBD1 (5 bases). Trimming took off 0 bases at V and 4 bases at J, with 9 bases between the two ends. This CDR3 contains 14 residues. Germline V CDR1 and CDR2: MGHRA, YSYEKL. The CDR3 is CASSQDSRGTEAFF. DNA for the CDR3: TGCGCCAGCAGCCAAGATAGTAGGGGCACTGAAGCTTTCTTT.

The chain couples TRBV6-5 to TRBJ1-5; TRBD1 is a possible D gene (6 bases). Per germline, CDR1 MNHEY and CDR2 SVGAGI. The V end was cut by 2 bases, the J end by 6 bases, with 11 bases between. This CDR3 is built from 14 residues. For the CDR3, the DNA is TGTGCCAGCAGTTACGGGGGGGCGGGTCAGCCCCAGCATTTT. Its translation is CASSYGGAGQPQHF.

CDR3 loop: CASSWGTGPYNEQFF. CDR3 DNA sequence: TGTGCCAGCAGCTGGGGGACAGGACCTTACAATGAGCAGTTCTTC. The chain couples TRBV5-6 to TRBJ2-1; 8 bases are a match to TRBD1. This CDR3 comprises 15 residues. V shed 3 bases and J 4 bases; nucleotides not matched to a gene: 6. Germline V gene sequence: CDR1 SGHDT, CDR2 YYEEEE.

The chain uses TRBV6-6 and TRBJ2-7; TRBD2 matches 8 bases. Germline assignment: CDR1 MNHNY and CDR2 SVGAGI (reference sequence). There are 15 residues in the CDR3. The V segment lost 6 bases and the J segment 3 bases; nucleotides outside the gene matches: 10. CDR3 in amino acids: CASRRFREGFYEQYF. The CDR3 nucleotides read TGTGCCAGCAGGAGATTTCGGGAGGGCTTCTACGAGCAGTACTTC.

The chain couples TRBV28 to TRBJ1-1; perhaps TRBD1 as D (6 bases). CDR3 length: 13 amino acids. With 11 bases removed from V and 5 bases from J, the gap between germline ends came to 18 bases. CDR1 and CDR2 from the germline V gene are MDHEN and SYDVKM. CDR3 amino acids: CAFRGQGRTEAFF. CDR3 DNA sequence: TGTGCCTTCCGGGGTCAGGGGAGGACTGAAGCTTTCTTT.

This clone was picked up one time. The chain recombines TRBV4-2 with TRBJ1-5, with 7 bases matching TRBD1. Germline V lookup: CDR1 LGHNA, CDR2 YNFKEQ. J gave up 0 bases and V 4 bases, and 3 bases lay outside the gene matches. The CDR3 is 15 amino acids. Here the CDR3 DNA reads TGTGCCAGCAGCCCCAACAGGGGTAGCAATCAGCCCCAGCATTTT. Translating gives CASSPNRGSNQPQHF.

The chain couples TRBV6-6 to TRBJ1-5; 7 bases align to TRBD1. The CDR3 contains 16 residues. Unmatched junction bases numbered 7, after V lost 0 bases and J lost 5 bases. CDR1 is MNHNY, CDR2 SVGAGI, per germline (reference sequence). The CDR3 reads CASSYSTDRIYQPQHF. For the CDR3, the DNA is TGTGCCAGCAGTTACTCGACGGACAGGATTTATCAGCCCCAGCATTTT.

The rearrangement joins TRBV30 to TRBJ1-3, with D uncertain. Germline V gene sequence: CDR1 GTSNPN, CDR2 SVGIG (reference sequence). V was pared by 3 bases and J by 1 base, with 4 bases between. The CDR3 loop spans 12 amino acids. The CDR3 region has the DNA TGTGCCTGGAGCAGGTCTGGAAACACCATATATTTT. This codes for CAWSRSGNTIYF.

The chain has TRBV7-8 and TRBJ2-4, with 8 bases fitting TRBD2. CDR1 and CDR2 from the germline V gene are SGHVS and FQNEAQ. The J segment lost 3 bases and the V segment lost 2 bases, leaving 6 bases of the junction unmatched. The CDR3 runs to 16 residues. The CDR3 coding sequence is TGTGCCAGCAGCTTAAGCGGGAGACTAGGCAAAAACATTCAGTACTTC. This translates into CASSLSGRLGKNIQYF.

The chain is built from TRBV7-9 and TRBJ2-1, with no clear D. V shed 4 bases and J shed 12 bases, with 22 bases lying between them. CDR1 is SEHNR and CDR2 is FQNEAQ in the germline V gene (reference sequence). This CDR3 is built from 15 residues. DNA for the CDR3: TGTGCCAGCAGCTCGCCCCCCCATTTGTTGTTTGGGCAGTTCTTC. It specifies CASSSPPHLLFGQFF.